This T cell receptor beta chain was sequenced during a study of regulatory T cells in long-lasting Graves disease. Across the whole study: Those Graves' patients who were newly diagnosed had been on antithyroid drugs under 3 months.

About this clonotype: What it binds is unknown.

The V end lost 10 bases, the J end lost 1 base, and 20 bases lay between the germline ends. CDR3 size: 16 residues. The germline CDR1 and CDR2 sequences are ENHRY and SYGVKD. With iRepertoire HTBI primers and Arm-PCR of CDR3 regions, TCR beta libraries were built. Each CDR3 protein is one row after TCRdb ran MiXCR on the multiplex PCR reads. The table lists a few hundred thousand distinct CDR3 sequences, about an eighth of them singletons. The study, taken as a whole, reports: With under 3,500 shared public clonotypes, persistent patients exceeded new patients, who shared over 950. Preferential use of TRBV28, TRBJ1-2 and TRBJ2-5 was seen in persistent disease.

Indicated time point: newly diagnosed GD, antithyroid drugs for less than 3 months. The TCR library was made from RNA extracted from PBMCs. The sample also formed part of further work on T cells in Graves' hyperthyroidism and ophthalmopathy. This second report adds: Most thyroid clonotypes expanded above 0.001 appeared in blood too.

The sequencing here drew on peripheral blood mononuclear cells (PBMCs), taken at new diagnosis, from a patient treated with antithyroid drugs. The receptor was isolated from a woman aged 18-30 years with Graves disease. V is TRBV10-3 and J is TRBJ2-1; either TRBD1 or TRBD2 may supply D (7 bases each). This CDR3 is CATRGSRGRSYNEQFF. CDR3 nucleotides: TGTGCCACCAGGGGGTCCCGCGGGAGATCCTACAATGAGCAGTTCTTC.